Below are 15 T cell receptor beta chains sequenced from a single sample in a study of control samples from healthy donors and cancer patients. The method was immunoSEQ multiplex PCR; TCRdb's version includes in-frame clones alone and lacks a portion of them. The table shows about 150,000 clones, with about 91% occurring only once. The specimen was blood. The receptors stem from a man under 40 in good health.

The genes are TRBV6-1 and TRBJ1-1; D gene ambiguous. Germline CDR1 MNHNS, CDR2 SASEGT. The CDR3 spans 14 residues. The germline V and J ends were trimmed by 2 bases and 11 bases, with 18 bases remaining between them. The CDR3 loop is CASSELRAAGEAFF. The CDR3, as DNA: TGTGCCAGCAGTGAATTGCGGGCGGCCGGTGAGGCTTTCTTT.

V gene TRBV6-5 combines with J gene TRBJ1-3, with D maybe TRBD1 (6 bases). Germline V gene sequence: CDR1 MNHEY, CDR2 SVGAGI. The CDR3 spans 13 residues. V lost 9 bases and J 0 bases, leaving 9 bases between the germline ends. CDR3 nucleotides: TGTGCCAGTAAACAGGGCTCTGGAAACACCATATATTTT. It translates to CASKQGSGNTIYF.

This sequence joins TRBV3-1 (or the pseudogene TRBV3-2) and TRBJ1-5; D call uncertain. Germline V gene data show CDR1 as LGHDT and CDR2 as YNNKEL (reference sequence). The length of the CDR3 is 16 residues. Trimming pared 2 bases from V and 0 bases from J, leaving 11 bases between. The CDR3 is CASSQSDRRSNQPQHF. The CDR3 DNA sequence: TGTGCCAGCAGCCAATCGGACCGTCGTAGCAATCAGCCCCAGCATTTT.

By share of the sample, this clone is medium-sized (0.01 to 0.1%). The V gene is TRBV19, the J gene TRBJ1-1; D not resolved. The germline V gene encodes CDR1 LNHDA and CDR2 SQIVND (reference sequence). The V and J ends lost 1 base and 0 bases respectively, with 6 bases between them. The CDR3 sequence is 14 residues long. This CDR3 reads CASSIVSMNTEAFF. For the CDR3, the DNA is TGTGCCAGTAGTATAGTGTCCATGAACACTGAAGCTTTCTTT.

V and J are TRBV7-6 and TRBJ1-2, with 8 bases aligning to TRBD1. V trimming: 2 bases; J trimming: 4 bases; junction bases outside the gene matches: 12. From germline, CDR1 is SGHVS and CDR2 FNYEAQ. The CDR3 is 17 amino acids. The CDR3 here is CASSLRRGREGLYGYTF. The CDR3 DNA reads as TGTGCCAGCAGCTTACGCAGGGGGCGCGAGGGTCTCTATGGCTACACCTTC.

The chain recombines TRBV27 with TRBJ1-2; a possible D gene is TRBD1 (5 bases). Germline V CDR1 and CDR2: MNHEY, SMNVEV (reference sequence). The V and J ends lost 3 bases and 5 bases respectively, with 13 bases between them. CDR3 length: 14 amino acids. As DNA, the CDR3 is TGTGCCAGCAGTTTCTCGGGGGTGGGGTATGGCTACACCTTC. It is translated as CASSFSGVGYGYTF.

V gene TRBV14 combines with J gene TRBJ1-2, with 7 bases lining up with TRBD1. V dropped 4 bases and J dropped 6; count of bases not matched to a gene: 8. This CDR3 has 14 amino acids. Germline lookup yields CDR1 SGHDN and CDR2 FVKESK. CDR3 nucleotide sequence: TGTGCCAGCAGCCTAAGGACAGGTGGGCATGGCTACACCTTC. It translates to CASSLRTGGHGYTF. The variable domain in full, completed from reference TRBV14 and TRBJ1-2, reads EAGVTQFPSHSVIEKGQTVTLRCDPISGHDNLYWYRRVMGKEIKFLLHFVKESKQDESGMPNNRFLAERTGGTYSTLKVQPAELEDSGVYFCASSLRTGGHGYTFGSGTRLTVV.

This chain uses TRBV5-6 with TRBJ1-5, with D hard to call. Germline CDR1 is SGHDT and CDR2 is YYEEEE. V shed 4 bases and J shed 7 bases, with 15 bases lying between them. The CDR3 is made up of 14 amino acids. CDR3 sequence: CASSLGPGGQPQHF. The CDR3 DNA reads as TGTGCCAGCAGCCTCGGACCGGGAGGACAGCCCCAGCATTTT.

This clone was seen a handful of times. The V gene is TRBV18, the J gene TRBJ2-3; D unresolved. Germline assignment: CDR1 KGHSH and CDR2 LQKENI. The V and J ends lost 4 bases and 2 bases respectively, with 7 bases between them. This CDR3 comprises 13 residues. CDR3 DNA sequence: TGTGCCAGCTCACAACTATTCACAGATACGCAGTATTTT. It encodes CASSQLFTDTQYF.

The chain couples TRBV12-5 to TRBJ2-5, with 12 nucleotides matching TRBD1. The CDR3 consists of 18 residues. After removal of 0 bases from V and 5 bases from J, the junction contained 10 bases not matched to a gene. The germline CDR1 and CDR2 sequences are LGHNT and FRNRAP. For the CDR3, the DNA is TGTGCTAGTGGTTTGGTCACTTATGGGACAGGGGGCGACGAGACCCAGTACTTC. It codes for CASGLVTYGTGGDETQYF.

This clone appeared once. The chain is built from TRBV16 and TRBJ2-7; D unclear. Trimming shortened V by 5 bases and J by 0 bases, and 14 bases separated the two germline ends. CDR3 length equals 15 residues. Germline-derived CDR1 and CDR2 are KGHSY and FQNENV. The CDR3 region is CASSDSNRASYEQYF. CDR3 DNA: TGTGCCAGCAGCGATTCAAACCGGGCCTCCTACGAGCAGTACTTC.

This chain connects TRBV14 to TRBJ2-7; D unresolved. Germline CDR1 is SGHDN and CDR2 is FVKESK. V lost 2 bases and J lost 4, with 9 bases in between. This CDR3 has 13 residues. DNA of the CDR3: TGTGCCAGCAGCCAAACGGAAGTGTACGAGCAGTACTTC. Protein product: CASSQTEVYEQYF.

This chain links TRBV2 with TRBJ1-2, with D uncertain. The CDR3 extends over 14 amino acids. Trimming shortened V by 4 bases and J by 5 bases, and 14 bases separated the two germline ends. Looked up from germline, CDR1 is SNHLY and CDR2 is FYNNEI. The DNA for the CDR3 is TGTGCCAGCAGTGTTACCCAAGTTGGGTATGGCTACACCTTC. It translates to CASSVTQVGYGYTF.

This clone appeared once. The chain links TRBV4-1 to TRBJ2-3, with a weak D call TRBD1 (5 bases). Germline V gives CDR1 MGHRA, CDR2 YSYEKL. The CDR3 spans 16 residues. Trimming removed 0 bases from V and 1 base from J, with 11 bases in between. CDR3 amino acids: CASSQDGQGGTDTQYF. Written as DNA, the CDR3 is TGCGCCAGCAGCCAAGACGGACAAGGGGGCACAGATACGCAGTATTTT.

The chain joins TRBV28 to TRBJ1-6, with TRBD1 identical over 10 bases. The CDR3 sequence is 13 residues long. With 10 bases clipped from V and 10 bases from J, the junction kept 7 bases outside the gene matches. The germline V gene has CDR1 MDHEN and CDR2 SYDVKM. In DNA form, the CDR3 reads TGTGCCACCGACAGGGGGCGAGAATCACCCCTCCACTTT. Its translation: CATDRGRESPLHF. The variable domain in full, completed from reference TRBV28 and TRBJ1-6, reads DVKVTQSSRYLVKRTGEKVFLECVQDMDHENMFWYRQDPGLGLRLIYFSYDVKMKEKGDIPEGYSVSREKKERFSLILESASTNQTSMYLCATDRGRESPLHFGNGTRLTVT.